This passage covers 19 T cell receptor beta chains from one sample sequenced in a study of T cell repertoires in cytomegalovirus infection. Their antigens remain unidentified. TCRdb reprocessed the reads via MiXCR and lists one record per CDR3 protein. Of some 920,000 distinct CDR3 sequences listed, approximately 33% are singletons. Material: cultured CD8+ T cells from PBMCs, obtained from culture after CMV antigen stimulation. These receptors were collected from a human donor in good health (CMV status not recorded). Some clones in this sample may be carry-over from other donors' samples.

This clonotype was seen only a few times. This chain joins TRBV7-2 and TRBJ2-5; maybe TRBD2 (7 bases). CDR3 size: 18 residues. Between the trimmed V and J ends, which lost 1 base and 4 bases, there was a span of 22 bases. Germline CDR1 SGHTA, CDR2 FQGNSA. The CDR3 coding sequence is TGTGCCAGCAGCTTAGTTGGTCTCGGGGGGCTGGAGGTAGAGACCCAGTACTTC. Translating it yields CASSLVGLGGLEVETQYF.

Notes on this clonotype: A read error may produce the germline difference seen at one junction end. This chain connects TRBV6-2 or TRBV6-3 to TRBJ2-4, with D possibly matching TRBD2 (5 bases). The CDR3 is made up of 16 amino acids. Germline loops: CDR1 MNHEY, CDR2 SVGEGT. The CDR3 coding sequence is TGTGCCAGCAGTTACTCGATAAAGCTAGCCAGAAACATTCAGTACTTC. It is translated as CASSYSIKLARNIQYF.

Ten or more counts support this clonotype. At one end, the junction sequence differs from germline, possibly due to a read error. This chain connects TRBV7-2 to TRBJ1-1; D remains ambiguous. Germline V gene data show CDR1 as SGHTA and CDR2 as FQGNSA. The CDR3 consists of 15 residues. CDR3 nucleotide sequence: TGTGCCAGCAGCTTAACAAGGACGGTGAACGCTGAAGCTTTCTTT. As protein: CASSLTRTVNAEAFF.

A few counts support this clonotype. The CDR3 sequence is CASSLIRPRKETQYF. Here the CDR3 DNA reads TGTGCCAGCAGCTTAATCCGACCCAGAAAAGAGACCCAGTACTTC. The V call is TRBV7-9, the J call TRBJ2-5; the D is unclear. The CDR3 has 15 amino acids. The germline V and J ends were trimmed by 2 bases and 3 bases, with 13 bases remaining between them. The germline V gene encodes CDR1 SEHNR and CDR2 FQNEAQ (reference sequence). The complete variable domain, with remaining parts taken from reference TRBV7-9 and TRBJ2-5, reads DTGVSQNPRHKITKRGQNVTFRCDPISEHNRLYWYRQTLGQGPEFLTYFQNEAQLEKSRLLSDRFSAERPKGSFSTLEIQRTEQGDSAMYLCASSLIRPRKETQYFGPGTRLLVL.

The V gene is TRBV7-9, the J gene TRBJ2-7; 10 nucleotides agree with TRBD1. Germline CDR1 reads SEHNR; CDR2 reads FQNEAQ (reference sequence). V lost 5 bases, J lost 7 bases, and 8 bases stayed unmatched. The CDR3 spans 14 residues. This chain's CDR3 is CASSRGQGVGEQYF. The CDR3 coding sequence is TGTGCCAGCAGCCGAGGACAGGGGGTAGGGGAGCAGTACTTC.

The chain recombines TRBV6-4 with TRBJ2-5, with 7 positions matching TRBD1. V was pared by 3 bases and J by 5 bases, with 3 bases of the junction left unmatched. The CDR3 runs to 13 residues. CDR1 and CDR2 from the germline V gene are MRHNA and SNTAGT. CDR3 DNA sequence: TGTGCCAGCAGTGAGACAGGGTTGGAGACCCAGTACTTC. Translated, it gives CASSETGLETQYF.

This clonotype has more than one count but fewer than ten. V is TRBV28 and J is TRBJ1-5, with TRBD1 matching 8 bases. The V gene end was trimmed by 3 bases and the J gene end by 7 bases; junction bases not matched to a gene: 20. Germline CDR1 is MDHEN and CDR2 is SYDVKM. The CDR3 loop spans 19 amino acids. As DNA, the CDR3 is TGTGCCAGCAGTTTTGGACAGGGAGGAATGATTAATTGGTCGCAGCCCCAGCATTTT. Residues: CASSFGQGGMINWSQPQHF.

This clonotype was observed a handful of times. The chain links TRBV5-1 to TRBJ1-2, with 9 bases matching TRBD1. This CDR3 has 15 amino acids. Germline values: CDR1 SGHRS, CDR2 YFSETQ. The V segment lost 0 bases and the J segment 4 bases; nucleotides outside the gene matches: 4. The CDR3 DNA follows: TGCGCCAGCAGCTTGGAACAGGGGGCGATCTATGGCTACACCTTC. Translated: CASSLEQGAIYGYTF.

The J gene is TRBJ2-7, the V gene TRBV4-1; 8 bases map to TRBD2. Germline CDR1 MGHRA, CDR2 YSYEKL. The CDR3 is 16 amino acids. Trimming cost V 0 bases and J 2 bases; bases outside gene matches: 6. The CDR3 sequence is CASSQEPSGGTYEQYF. The CDR3 bases are TGCGCCAGCAGCCAAGAACCCAGCGGGGGCACCTACGAGCAGTACTTC.

In this sample, this clonotype turned up many times. The chain employs TRBV15 and TRBJ1-5; D uncertain. The ends were cut back, 0 bases at V and 4 bases at J, with 7 bases in the middle. From germline, CDR1 is LNHNV and CDR2 YYDKDF (reference sequence). The CDR3 is 14 residues long. The CDR3 sequence is CATSRDLGNQPQHF. CDR3 nucleotide sequence: TGTGCCACCAGCAGAGATCTGGGTAATCAGCCCCAGCATTTT.

The chain couples TRBV18 to TRBJ2-1; D may be TRBD1 (7 bases). The CDR3 runs to 17 residues. Germline-derived CDR1 and CDR2 are KGHSH and LQKENI. Trimming cost V 2 bases and J 4 bases, with 18 bases left between them. The CDR3 region has the DNA TGTGCCAGCTCACCATGGGGGGACAGCAATAGATACAATGAGCAGTTCTTC. It translates to CASSPWGDSNRYNEQFF. The complete variable domain, with remaining parts taken from reference TRBV18 and TRBJ2-1, reads NAGVMQNPRHLVRRRGQEARLRCSPMKGHSHVYWYRQLPEEGLKFMVYLQKENIIDESGMPKERFSAEFPKEGPSILRIQQVVRGDSAAYFCASSPWGDSNRYNEQFFGPGTRLTVL.

The sample holds a few counts of this clonotype. The V and J genes are TRBV6-5 and TRBJ2-3, with 8 positions matching TRBD1. Looked up from germline, CDR1 is MNHEY and CDR2 is SVGAGI. V was clipped by 0 bases and J by 3 bases; unmatched bases: 8. This CDR3 is built from 17 residues. CDR3 amino acids: CASSYSQGGVWTDTQYF. As DNA, the CDR3 is TGTGCCAGCAGTTACTCACAGGGGGGCGTTTGGACAGATACGCAGTATTTT.

The rearrangement links TRBV20-1 to TRBJ2-7; 10 bases map to TRBD2. CDR3 length: 15 amino acids. Germline-derived CDR1 and CDR2 are DFQATT and SNEGSKA (reference sequence). Losses at the gene ends were 1 base for V and 4 bases for J; bases not matched to a gene: 7. CDR3 sequence (DNA): TGCAGTGCTAGAGTTTGGACTAGCGGTGAATACGAGCAGTACGTC. The encoded protein is CSARVWTSGEYEQYV.

The chain links TRBV7-4 to TRBJ2-1, with D maybe TRBD2 (5 bases). Trimming took 6 bases from V and 10 from J, leaving 13 bases between them. Germline V gene sequence: CDR1 SGHVT, CDR2 SQSDAQ. The CDR3 consists of 12 residues. This chain's CDR3 is CASSSGSWEQFF. CDR3 nucleotide sequence: TGTGCCAGCAGTTCGGGGTCTTGGGAGCAGTTCTTC.

This chain's CDR3 is CASSVGTASYEQYF. Here the CDR3 DNA reads TGTGCCAGCAGCGTTGGGACAGCATCCTACGAGCAGTACTTC. V usage is TRBV5-4 and J usage is TRBJ2-7; TRBD1 aligns across 7 bases. J was trimmed by 1 base and V by 4 bases; bases with no gene match: 5. The CDR3 runs to 14 residues. Germline values: CDR1 SGHNT, CDR2 YYREEE (reference sequence). Full variable domain (remainder filled in from reference TRBV5-4 and TRBJ2-7): ETGVTQSPTHLIKTRGQQVTLRCSSQSGHNTVSWYQQALGQGPQFIFQYYREEENGRGNFPPRFSGLQFPNYSSELNVNALELDDSALYLCASSVGTASYEQYFGPGTRLTVT.

This chain links TRBV4-1 with TRBJ1-5; no firm D call. The CDR3 consists of 15 residues. V lost 0 bases to trimming and J lost 0 bases, with 6 bases between them. The germline V gene has CDR1 MGHRA and CDR2 YSYEKL. CDR3 DNA: TGCGCCAGCAGCCAAGAACCTAATAGCAATCAGCCCCAGCATTTT. This codes for CASSQEPNSNQPQHF.

This clonotype was picked up a small number of times. This chain connects TRBV7-9 to TRBJ1-3; D is uncertain. V was shortened by 10 bases and J by 0 bases, with 13 bases between the two germline ends. Germline lookup yields CDR1 SEHNR and CDR2 FQNEAQ (reference sequence). The CDR3 extends over 14 amino acids. The DNA of the CDR3 is TGTGCCATCCTACAGATCCACTCTGGAAACACCATATATTTT. Protein: CAILQIHSGNTIYF.

The sample holds a few counts of this clonotype. The chain employs TRBV7-9 and TRBJ2-4; possibly TRBD1 or TRBD2 for D (5 bases each). The CDR3 runs 16 residues. V was pared by 1 base and J by 0 bases, with 10 bases between. Germline loops: CDR1 SEHNR, CDR2 FQNEAQ (reference sequence). CDR3 in amino acids: CASSLGGSLAKNIQYF. The DNA of the CDR3 is TGTGCCAGCAGCTTAGGGGGGTCATTAGCCAAAAACATTCAGTACTTC.

The CDR3 loop is CSARSYSGWEQYF. The CDR3 DNA reads as TGCAGTGCTAGATCCTATAGCGGGTGGGAGCAGTACTTC. The chain links TRBV20-1 to TRBJ2-7; 7 bases are a match to TRBD2. This CDR3 is 13 amino acids long. From germline, CDR1 is DFQATT and CDR2 SNEGSKA (reference sequence). Losses at the gene ends were 2 bases for V and 7 bases for J; bases not matched to a gene: 8.